This T cell receptor (beta chain) was obtained from a study of blood T cell repertoires in COVID-19. The overall study: Acute and convalescent COVID-19 specimens originated in the United States, Italy and Spain. T cells, B-cell-depleted T cells, or PBMCs provided the cDNA or gDNA that served as material.

Authors' data handling: By means of reference gene primer amplification, nucleated cell counts were estimated. Assay used: immunoSEQ multiplex PCR; TCRdb lists only in-frame clones, some missing. V, J and clone size reflect that table, while D and trimming were determined from the DNA. The sample has about 210,000 clones, around 82% seen once. V was shortened by 4 bases and J by 5 bases, with 7 bases between the two germline ends. The CDR3 totals 12 residues. Per germline, CDR1 MNHEY and CDR2 SMNVEV (reference sequence). The chain has TRBV27 and TRBJ2-3; tentatively, D is TRBD1 (5 bases). The TCR originated in a woman between 45 and 60 years old with acute or convalescent COVID-19. The source material was peripheral blood. The CDR3 loop reads CASSSQGDTQYF. Written as DNA, the CDR3 is TGTGCCAGCAGTTCCCAGGGAGATACGCAGTATTTT.